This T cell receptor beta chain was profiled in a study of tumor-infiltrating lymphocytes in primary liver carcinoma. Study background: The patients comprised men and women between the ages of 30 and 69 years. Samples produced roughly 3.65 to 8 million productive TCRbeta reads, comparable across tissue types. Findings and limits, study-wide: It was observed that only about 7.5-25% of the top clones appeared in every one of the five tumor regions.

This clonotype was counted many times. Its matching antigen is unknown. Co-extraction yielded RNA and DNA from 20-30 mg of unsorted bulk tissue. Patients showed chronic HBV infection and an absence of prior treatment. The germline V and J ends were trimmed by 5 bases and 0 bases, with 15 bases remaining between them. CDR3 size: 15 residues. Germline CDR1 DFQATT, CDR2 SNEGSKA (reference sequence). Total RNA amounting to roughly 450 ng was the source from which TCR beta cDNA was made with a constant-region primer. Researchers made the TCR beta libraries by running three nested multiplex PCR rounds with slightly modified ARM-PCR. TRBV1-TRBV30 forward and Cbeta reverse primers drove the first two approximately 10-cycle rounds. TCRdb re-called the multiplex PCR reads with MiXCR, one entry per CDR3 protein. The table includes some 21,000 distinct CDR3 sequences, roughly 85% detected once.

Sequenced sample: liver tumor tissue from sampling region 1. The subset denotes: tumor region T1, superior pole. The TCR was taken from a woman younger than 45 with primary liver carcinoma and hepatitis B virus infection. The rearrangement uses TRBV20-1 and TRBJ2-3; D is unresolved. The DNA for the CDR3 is TGCAGTGCTGTCGACTGGCCTTATAGCACAGATACGCAGTATTTT. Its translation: CSAVDWPYSTDTQYF.